This TCR beta chain was sequenced for a study of cytomegalovirus exposure and HLA in healthy donors. Regarding the study as a whole: Later, an analysis found that TCR clusters from the first cohort tended to co-occur in the 90 to 150 validation repertoires. Associated with cytomegalovirus, according to the listing, were around 170 TCR beta chains. Across donors, most TCRs were seen rarely, yet some public ones were widespread.

Notes on this clone: Its matching antigen is unknown.

Sequencing was performed with immunoSEQ multiplex PCR; in TCRdb, only in-frame clones are kept and a portion is missing. The sample shows approximately 110,000 clones, 85% to 90% of them seen only once. The CDR3 length is 13 residues. The V and J ends lost 5 bases and 3 bases respectively, with 8 bases between them. In germline, CDR1 is SNHLY, CDR2 FYNNEI. Separate from the 666-subject first cohort was the approximately 120-subject validation cohort, to which the donors belonged. The chain has TRBV2 and TRBJ1-5; the D gene is possibly TRBD1 (5 bases). The TCR sequence derives from a woman aged 18-29 years in good health and CMV-seropositive. The sequenced sample was PBMCs. CDR3 in DNA: TGTGCCAGCAGTTTGGGGCCCAATCAGCCCCAGCATTTT. Translation: CASSLGPNQPQHF.